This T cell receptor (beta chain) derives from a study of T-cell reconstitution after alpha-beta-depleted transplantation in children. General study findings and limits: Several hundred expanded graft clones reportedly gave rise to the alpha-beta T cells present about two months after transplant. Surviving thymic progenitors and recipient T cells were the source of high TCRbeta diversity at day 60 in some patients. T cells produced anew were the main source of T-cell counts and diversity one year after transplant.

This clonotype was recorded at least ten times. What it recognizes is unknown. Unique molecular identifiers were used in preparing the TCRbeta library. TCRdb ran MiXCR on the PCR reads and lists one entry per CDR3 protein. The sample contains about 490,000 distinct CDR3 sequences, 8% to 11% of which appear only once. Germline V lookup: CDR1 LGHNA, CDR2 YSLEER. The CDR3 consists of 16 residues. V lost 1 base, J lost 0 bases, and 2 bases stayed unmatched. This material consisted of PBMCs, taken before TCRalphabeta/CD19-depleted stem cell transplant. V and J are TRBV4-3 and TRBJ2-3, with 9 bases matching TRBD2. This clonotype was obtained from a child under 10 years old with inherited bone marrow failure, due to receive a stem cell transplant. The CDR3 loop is CASSQALAGSTDTQYF. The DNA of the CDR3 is TGCGCCAGCAGCCAAGCGCTAGCGGGGAGCACAGATACGCAGTATTTT.